Sequencing of this T cell receptor beta chain was carried out in a study of beta chain features in type 1 diabetes. General study results and limits: TCRB CDR3s were moderately but significantly shorter in Type 1 diabetes patients in all four CD4+ subsets. The analysis here could not establish whether HLA type shapes TCRB rearrangement.

Germline CDR1 SGDLS, CDR2 YYNGEE. The CDR3 totals 14 residues. The V gene end was trimmed by 2 bases and the J gene end by 7 bases; junction bases not matched to a gene: 1. This clone occurred a few times. Its target is unknown. A sort by CD45RO/CCR7/CD25/CD127/CD95/CD27 yielded CD4+ naive, central memory, regulatory and stem cell-like memory cells. As every portion of the isolated RNA was reverse transcribed, the sequencing read expressed TCRB transcripts. This table comes from immunoSEQ multiplex PCR, and its TCRdb copy is limited to in-frame clones, with some not included. The table lists about 280,000 clones, over 12% of them singletons.

Sequenced material: naive CD4+ T cells from blood. The chain carries TRBV9 and TRBJ1-4, with 11 bases lining up with TRBD1. This receptor was taken from a young man with type 1 diabetes. The CDR3 bases are TGTGCCAGCAGCGTGGGACAGGGGGGTGAAAAACTGTTTTTT. Protein: CASSVGQGGEKLFF.